Presented here are 15 T cell receptor beta chains from one specimen sequenced in a study of blood T cell repertoires in COVID-19. Here immunoSEQ multiplex PCR was the method, and the copy in TCRdb shows in-frame clones only, minus some. The table records fewer than 70,000 clones, around 83% of them present only once. Sequencing was performed on peripheral blood. The source of these receptors is a man younger than 45 with COVID-19, enrolled during active disease.

This clone showed up just once. This chain uses TRBV5-1 with TRBJ2-3; TRBD2 matches 7 bases. V lost 5 bases, J lost 1 base, and 7 bases stayed unmatched. The CDR3 extends over 15 amino acids. The germline V gene has CDR1 SGHRS and CDR2 YFSETQ. CDR3 nucleotide sequence: TGCGCCAGCAGGCCCGGGACTACGGGCACAGATACGCAGTATTTT. Encoded protein: CASRPGTTGTDTQYF.

This chain connects TRBV28 to TRBJ2-7; 9 positions agree with TRBD1. CDR1 and CDR2 from the germline V gene are MDHEN and SYDVKM. Trimming at V came to 6 bases and at J to 2 bases, leaving 5 bases not matched to a gene. CDR3 length: 14 residues. The CDR3 spells CASRQGARTYEQYF. DNA of the CDR3: TGTGCCAGCAGACAGGGGGCGCGGACCTACGAGCAGTACTTC.

The V call is TRBV2, the J call TRBJ2-3; 7 bases match TRBD1. Germline CDR1 SNHLY, CDR2 FYNNEI. Trimming took 6 bases from V and 2 from J; bases not matched to a gene: 20. The CDR3 runs to 19 residues. As DNA, the CDR3 is TGTGCCAGCAGAGTTCATACAGGGGCCCCGTCTCCGTACACAGATACGCAGTATTTT. Encoded protein: CASRVHTGAPSPYTDTQYF.

This clone came up many times. Other DNA sequences of this sample code for an identical CDR3. This chain links TRBV6-5 with TRBJ2-7; 10 bases map to TRBD1. The V gene's germline CDR1 is MNHEY and CDR2 SVGAGI. The V segment lost 2 bases and the J segment 5 bases; nucleotides outside the gene matches: 3. The CDR3 runs to 14 residues. The CDR3 sequence is CASSYRDRGDEQYF. DNA of the CDR3: TGTGCCAGCAGTTACCGGGACAGGGGAGACGAGCAGTACTTC.

In this sample, this clone turned up a few times. The chain links TRBV11-2 to TRBJ2-3, with 11 bases aligning to TRBD1. The CDR3 extends over 15 amino acids. V dropped 8 bases and J dropped 6; count of bases not matched to a gene: 10. CDR1 is SGHAT and CDR2 is FQNNGV in the germline V gene. The CDR3 spells CASGAWGTGGDTQYF. For the CDR3, the DNA is TGTGCCAGCGGCGCCTGGGGGACAGGGGGGGATACGCAGTATTTT.

V gene TRBV6-5 combines with J gene TRBJ2-3; D not resolved. The CDR3 is made up of 13 amino acids. CDR1 and CDR2 (germline): MNHEY, SVGAGI. V was pared by 1 base and J by 6 bases, with 8 bases between. Here the CDR3 reads CASSYFESDTQYF. CDR3 sequence (DNA): TGTGCCAGCAGTTACTTCGAGTCCGATACGCAGTATTTT.

This clone has a handful of counts. The gene calls are TRBV4-2 and TRBJ2-4; TRBD1 matches at 8 bases. Germline V CDR1 and CDR2: LGHNA, YNFKEQ. The trim removed 3 bases at V and 0 bases at J, leaving 10 bases unmatched. CDR3 length: 18 amino acids. DNA for the CDR3: TGTGCCAGCAGCCAGCAACCGGGACAGGAACTAGCCAAAAACATTCAGTACTTC. It yields the protein CASSQQPGQELAKNIQYF.

J is TRBJ1-4 and V is TRBV27; the D is unclear. V was clipped by 3 bases and J by 5 bases, with 10 bases between them. The germline V gene encodes CDR1 MNHEY and CDR2 SMNVEV (reference sequence). This CDR3 has 14 amino acids. CDR3 bases: TGTGCCAGCAGTTTTGAGGGAATCAATGAAAAACTGTTTTTT. It specifies CASSFEGINEKLFF.

This chain joins TRBV5-6 and TRBJ1-5; D perhaps matches TRBD1 (6 bases). CDR1 is SGHDT, CDR2 YYEEEE, per germline. Between the trimmed V and J ends, which lost 0 bases and 6 bases, there was a span of 13 bases. The CDR3 contains 15 residues. This CDR3 reads CASSLGGGRGQPQHF. CDR3 sequence (DNA): TGTGCCAGCAGCTTGGGAGGGGGACGTGGTCAGCCCCAGCATTTT. Looking up the rest from reference TRBV5-6 and TRBJ1-5 gives the full variable domain: DAGVTQSPTHLIKTRGQQVTLRCSPKSGHDTVSWYQQALGQGPQFIFQYYEEEERQRGNFPDRFSGHQFPNYSSELNVNALLLGDSALYLCASSLGGGRGQPQHFGDGTRLSIL.

The chain carries TRBV7-2 and TRBJ2-7, with TRBD1 as a possible D gene (5 bases). This CDR3 is built from 12 residues. With 5 bases removed from V and 3 bases from J, the gap between germline ends came to 8 bases. Per the germline V gene, CDR1 is SGHTA and CDR2 is FQGNSA. The CDR3 loop is CASSRQGYEQYF. CDR3 sequence (DNA): TGTGCCAGCAGCCGCCAGGGCTACGAGCAGTACTTC. The full variable domain, its missing parts supplied by reference TRBV7-2 and TRBJ2-7, is GAGVSQSPSNKVTEKGKDVELRCDPISGHTALYWYRQSLGQGLEFLIYFQGNSAPDKSGLPSDRFSAERTGGSVSTLTIQRTQQEDSAVYLCASSRQGYEQYFGPGTRLTVT.

This clone has just one count. The rearrangement links TRBV6-5 to TRBJ1-4; 12 bases are a match to TRBD1. The ends lost 4 bases at V and 11 bases at J; junction bases unmatched: 8. Germline V CDR1 and CDR2: MNHEY, SVGAGI. CDR3 length equals 15 residues. The CDR3 spells CASSSQGQGAGKLFF. CDR3 nucleotides: TGTGCCAGCAGTTCCCAGGGACAGGGGGCGGGGAAACTGTTTTTT.

The V call is TRBV7-3, the J call TRBJ2-3; D uncertain. The V end lost 1 base, the J end lost 2 bases, and 16 bases lay between the germline ends. Germline loops: CDR1 SGHTA, CDR2 FQGTGA. The CDR3 sequence is 17 residues long. CDR3 residues: CASSLILPNKPTDTQYF. The CDR3 nucleotides read TGTGCCAGCAGCTTAATTTTGCCCAACAAACCCACAGATACGCAGTATTTT.

The chain uses TRBV19 and TRBJ2-1; 9 bases are shared with TRBD2. The CDR3 sequence is 17 residues long. CDR1 is LNHDA and CDR2 is SQIVND in the germline V gene (reference sequence). The J segment lost 3 bases and the V segment lost 6 bases, leaving 12 bases of the junction unmatched. This CDR3 is CASRGLAGRAGYNEQFF. The CDR3 DNA follows: TGTGCCAGTAGGGGGCTAGCGGGGAGGGCTGGCTACAATGAGCAGTTCTTC.

This clone was seen a handful of times. The chain links TRBV2 to TRBJ1-1; 8 nucleotides align to TRBD1. The CDR3 is 13 amino acids. CDR1 SNHLY and CDR2 FYNNEI come from the germline V gene. Unmatched junction bases numbered 6, after V lost 7 bases and J lost 5 bases. The CDR3 here is CASKRTGRTEAFF. CDR3 in DNA: TGTGCCAGCAAAAGGACAGGGCGGACTGAAGCTTTCTTT.

The CDR3 region is CASSSGGSIGETQYF. For the CDR3, the DNA is TGCGCCAGCAGTTCAGGGGGCAGTATCGGGGAGACCCAGTACTTC. The V and J genes are TRBV5-1 and TRBJ2-5; the match to TRBD1 covers 8 bases. The CDR3 contains 15 residues. With 5 bases clipped from V and 5 bases from J, the junction kept 11 bases outside the gene matches. CDR1 SGHRS and CDR2 YFSETQ come from the germline V gene.